The rows below give T cell receptor beta chains drawn from one sample of a study of blood T cell repertoires in COVID-19. TCRdb's copy holds only in-frame clones and misses some; the assay was immunoSEQ multiplex PCR. The table includes over 200,000 clones, 65% to 90% detected once. Sequences were obtained from peripheral blood. The receptors shown here come from a human donor in a cohort sampled during active COVID-19. Each CDR3 is given with its conserved first and last residue. D genes are given only for firm matches. Size values are once, few and many counts, or a class for expanded clones, and some rows have none.

clone size,D gene,V gene,J gene,CDR3 DNA,CDR3 protein
.,.,TRBV18,TRBJ1-3,TGTGCCAGCTCACCACTGGAGAGGGCAAAAGGAAACACCATATATTTT,CASSPLERAKGNTIYF
.,.,TRBV28,TRBJ1-1,TGTGCCAGCAGTTTAACTAGGAGTCCGAACACTGAAGCTTTCTTT,CASSLTRSPNTEAFF
once,.,TRBV5-6,TRBJ2-3,TGTGCCAGCAGCTCGCCCCGGAGGGAAGGCACAGATACGCAGTATTTT,CASSSPRREGTDTQYF
.,TRBD2,TRBV11-2,TRBJ2-7,TGTGCCAGCAGCTCAATACGACTAGCGGGAGGGGTTACCTACGAGCAGTACTTC,CASSSIRLAGGVTYEQYF
.,.,TRBV5-4,TRBJ2-7,TGTGCCAGCAGCTTGACGGGAGAACCCCACGAGCAGTACTTC,CASSLTGEPHEQYF
.,TRBD2,TRBV14,TRBJ2-3,TGTGCCAGCAGCCAAGGCGGGACTAGCGGGAGCCGCACAGATACGCAGTATTTT,CASSQGGTSGSRTDTQYF
once,.,TRBV7-2,TRBJ1-2,TGTGCCAGCAGCTTAGCGGGCAGGGCCTATGGCTACACCTTC,CASSLAGRAYGYTF
.,.,TRBV3-1/TRBV3-2,TRBJ1-1,TGTGCCAGCAGCCAAGCCGACAGATTGAACACTGAAGCTTTCTTT,CASSQADRLNTEAFF
.,.,TRBV6-2/TRBV6-3,TRBJ2-7,TGTGCCAGCAGTTATAGCTTAGCCAGCTCCTACGAGCAGTACTTC,CASSYSLASSYEQYF
.,.,TRBV30,TRBJ2-7,TGTGCCTGGAGTCTACCGCAAACAGGAATCCCGGACTACGAGCAGTACTTC,CAWSLPQTGIPDYEQYF
once,.,TRBV9,TRBJ1-2,TGTGCCAGCAGCGCGCCTAAACAGGGTTCCTATGGCTACACCTTC,CASSAPKQGSYGYTF
few,.,TRBV28,TRBJ2-7,TGTGCCAGCAGTTTAAGCGACTACCAACCCTACGAGCAGTACTTC,CASSLSDYQPYEQYF
.,TRBD2,TRBV27,TRBJ2-1,TGTGCCAGCAGTTTAAGACTTACTAGCGGGTTCTCCTACAATGAGCAGTTCTTC,CASSLRLTSGFSYNEQFF
many,.,TRBV10-2,TRBJ2-3,TGCGCCAGCAGTGACCTACGGAGCACAGATACGCAGTATTTT,CASSDLRSTDTQYF
.,.,TRBV9,TRBJ1-1,TGTGCCAGCAGCGTGGCGGGGAACACTGAAGCTTTCTTT,CASSVAGNTEAFF
.,TRBD2,TRBV6-4,TRBJ2-3,TGTGCCAGCCCGAGACTAGCGGCGATTTGGGATACGCAGTATTTT,CASPRLAAIWDTQYF
.,TRBD2,TRBV6-5,TRBJ2-7,TGTGCCAGCAGTTACGGACTAGCGGGACTCGAGCAGTACTTC,CASSYGLAGLEQYF
.,TRBD2,TRBV5-6,TRBJ2-7,TGTGCCAGCAGCTTTGACGGGAGGAACGAGCAGTACTTC,CASSFDGRNEQYF
.,.,TRBV7-2,TRBJ2-1,TGTGCCAGCAGCTCTAGCCGGAACAATGAGCAGTTCTTC,CASSSSRNNEQFF
.,.,TRBV5-6,TRBJ1-3,TGTGCCAGCAGCTTGGCGGGGATCTCTGGAAACACCATATATTTT,CASSLAGISGNTIYF
.,.,TRBV13,TRBJ2-7,TGTGCCAGCAGCTTAGGGGGCAGATACTACGAGCAGTACTTC,CASSLGGRYYEQYF
.,.,TRBV5-4,TRBJ1-1,TGTGCCAGCAGCTTGGCTCTGGGGAGGGACACTGAAGCTTTCTTT,CASSLALGRDTEAFF
.,TRBD2,TRBV13,TRBJ2-2,TGTGCCAGCAGCCTAGAGGGGACTAGCCGTACCGGGGAGCTGTTTTTT,CASSLEGTSRTGELFF
.,.,TRBV6-4,TRBJ1-1,TGTGCCAGCAGTGACGAGGGTGGTACTGAAGCTTTCTTT,CASSDEGGTEAFF
once,TRBD1,TRBV19,TRBJ1-2,TGTGCCATCCGGGACAGGGCAAACTATGGCTACACCTTC,CAIRDRANYGYTF
.,.,TRBV5-6,TRBJ2-7,TGTGCCAGCACCCCCGGAGGGTTGGGGGGCTACGAGCAGTACTTC,CASTPGGLGGYEQYF
.,.,TRBV15,TRBJ1-3,TGTGCCACCAGAATAGAGGGAGGAAACACCATATATTTT,CATRIEGGNTIYF
.,.,TRBV28,TRBJ1-2,TGTGCCAGCAGCCCCGATCCACCCTTTAGCTATGGCTACACCTTC,CASSPDPPFSYGYTF
.,.,TRBV19,TRBJ1-2,TGTGCCAGTACCAAGACCGGGGGTAACTATGGCTACACCTTC,CASTKTGGNYGYTF
.,TRBD1,TRBV2,TRBJ2-7,TGTGCCAGCAGTTCCGCGGGACAGGGATCCTACGAGCAGTACTTC,CASSSAGQGSYEQYF
.,TRBD1,TRBV6-6,TRBJ2-5,TGTGCCGGACAAGGGGGCCGGTTGGGAGAGACCCAGTACTTC,CAGQGGRLGETQYF
.,.,TRBV6-2/TRBV6-3,TRBJ1-5,TGTGCCAGCAGCCAACAGGGAAGGCAGCCCCAGCATTTT,CASSQQGRQPQHF
.,.,TRBV28,TRBJ2-1,TGTGCCAGCAGTCAGAGGTTCCTTAATGAGCAGTTCTTC,CASSQRFLNEQFF
.,.,TRBV6-1,TRBJ1-2,TGTGCCAGCAGTGACAGTCGGGGGAAGCGCTACACCTTC,CASSDSRGKRYTF
.,TRBD1,TRBV19,TRBJ2-5,TGTGCCAGTAGTATAGAAGGGACAGGGAGGCAAGAGACCCAGTACTTC,CASSIEGTGRQETQYF
.,TRBD1,TRBV19,TRBJ1-1,TGTGCCAGTAGTTTGACGACAGGGCGGACTGAAGCTTTCTTT,CASSLTTGRTEAFF
.,.,TRBV30,TRBJ2-1,TGTGCCTGGAGTCCCCGAGTGGGAGGCCGGTACAATGAGCAGTTCTTC,CAWSPRVGGRYNEQFF
.,.,TRBV7-8,TRBJ1-2,TGTGCCAGCAGCCCATACGGGGATGGCTACACCTTC,CASSPYGDGYTF
.,TRBD2,TRBV10-3,TRBJ2-7,TGTGCCATCAGTGGAGAGCCTAGCGGGAGTGGTTACGAGCAGTACTTC,CAISGEPSGSGYEQYF
.,.,TRBV28,TRBJ1-1,TGTGCCAGCACCCCTGGTGGGGAGAGCACTGAAGCTTTCTTT,CASTPGGESTEAFF
.,.,TRBV27,TRBJ1-2,TGTGCCAGCAGACTTGGGGGGGCGGGGGGCTACACCTTC,CASRLGGAGGYTF
.,TRBD1,TRBV5-5,TRBJ1-1,TGTGCCAGCAGCCTTCCGGGACAGCCCTACACTGAAGCTTTCTTT,CASSLPGQPYTEAFF
.,TRBD1,TRBV28,TRBJ2-2,TGTGCCAGCAGTTTAGCCAGGGGGTTGGGCACCGGGGAGCTGTTTTTT,CASSLARGLGTGELFF
.,.,TRBV15,TRBJ1-3,TGTGCCACCAGCAGTTCAGGTGGAAACACCATATATTTT,CATSSSGGNTIYF
.,TRBD1,TRBV7-3,TRBJ1-1,TGTGCCAGCAGCCGGGACAGCAACACTGAAGCTTTCTTT,CASSRDSNTEAFF
.,TRBD1,TRBV5-1,TRBJ2-1,TGCGCCAGCAGCTCCAGGACAGGGCGCTCCTACAATGAGCAGTTCTTC,CASSSRTGRSYNEQFF